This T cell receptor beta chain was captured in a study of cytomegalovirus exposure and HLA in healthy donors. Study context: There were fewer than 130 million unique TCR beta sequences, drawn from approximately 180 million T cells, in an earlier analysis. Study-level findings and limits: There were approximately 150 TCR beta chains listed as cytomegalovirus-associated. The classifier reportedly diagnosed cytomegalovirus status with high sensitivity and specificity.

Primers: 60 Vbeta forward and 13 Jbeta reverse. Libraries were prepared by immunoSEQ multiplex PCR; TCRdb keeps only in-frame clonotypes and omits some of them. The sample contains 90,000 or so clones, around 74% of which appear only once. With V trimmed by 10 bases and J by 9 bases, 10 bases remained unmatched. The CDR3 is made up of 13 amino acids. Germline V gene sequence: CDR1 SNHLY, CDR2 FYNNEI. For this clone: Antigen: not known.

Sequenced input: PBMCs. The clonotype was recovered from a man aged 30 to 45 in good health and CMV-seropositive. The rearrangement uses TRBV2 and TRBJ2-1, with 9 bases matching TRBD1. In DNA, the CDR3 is TGTGCCACCGGGACAGGGTCGTATGTTGAGCAGTTCTTC. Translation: CATGTGSYVEQFF.